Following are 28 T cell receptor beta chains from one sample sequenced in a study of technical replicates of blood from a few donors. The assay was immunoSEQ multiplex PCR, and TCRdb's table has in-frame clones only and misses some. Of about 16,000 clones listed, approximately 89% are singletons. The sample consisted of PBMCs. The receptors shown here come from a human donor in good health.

The CDR3 protein is CASSLADSSTTFF. CDR3 coding DNA: TGTGCCAGCAGCTTAGCAGACAGTTCTACGACTTTCTTT. The genes are TRBV7-6 and TRBJ1-1, with D possibly TRBD1 on 5 matching bases. Germline V CDR1 and CDR2: SGHVS, FNYEAQ. This CDR3 region has 13 residues. Trimming cost V 0 bases and J 12 bases, with 14 bases left between them.

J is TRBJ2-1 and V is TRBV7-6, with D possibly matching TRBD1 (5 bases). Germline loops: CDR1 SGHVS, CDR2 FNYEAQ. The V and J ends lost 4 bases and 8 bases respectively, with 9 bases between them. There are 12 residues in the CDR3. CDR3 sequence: CASSYIGDEQFF. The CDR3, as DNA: TGTGCCAGCAGCTATATAGGGGATGAGCAGTTCTTC.

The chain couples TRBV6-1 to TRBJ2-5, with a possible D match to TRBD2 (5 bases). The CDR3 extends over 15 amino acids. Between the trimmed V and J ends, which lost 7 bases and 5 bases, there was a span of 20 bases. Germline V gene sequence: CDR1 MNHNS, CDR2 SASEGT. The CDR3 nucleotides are TGTGCCAGCAATGACCTACTTTGGACGGGGGAGACCCAGTACTTC. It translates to CASNDLLWTGETQYF.

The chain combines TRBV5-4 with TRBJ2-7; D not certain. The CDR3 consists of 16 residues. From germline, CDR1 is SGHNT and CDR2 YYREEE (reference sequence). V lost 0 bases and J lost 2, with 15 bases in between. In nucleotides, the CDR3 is TGTGCCAGCAGCTTGGAATCAGGCCTGGTTACCTACGAGCAGTACTTC. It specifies CASSLESGLVTYEQYF.

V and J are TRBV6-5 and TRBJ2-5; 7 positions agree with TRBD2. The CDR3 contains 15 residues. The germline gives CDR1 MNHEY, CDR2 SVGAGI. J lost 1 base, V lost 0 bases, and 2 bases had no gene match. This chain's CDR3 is CASSYSGLSQETQYF. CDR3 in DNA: TGTGCCAGCAGTTACTCGGGACTAAGCCAAGAGACCCAGTACTTC.

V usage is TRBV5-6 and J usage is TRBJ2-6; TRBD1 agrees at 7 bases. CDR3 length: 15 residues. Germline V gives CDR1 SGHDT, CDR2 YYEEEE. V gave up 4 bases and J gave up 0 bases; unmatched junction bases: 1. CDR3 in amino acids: CASSRGLSGANVLTF. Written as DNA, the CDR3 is TGTGCCAGCAGCAGGGGGCTCTCTGGGGCCAACGTCCTGACTTTC. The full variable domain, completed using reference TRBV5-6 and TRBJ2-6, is DAGVTQSPTHLIKTRGQQVTLRCSPKSGHDTVSWYQQALGQGPQFIFQYYEEEERQRGNFPDRFSGHQFPNYSSELNVNALLLGDSALYLCASSRGLSGANVLTFGAGSRLTVL.

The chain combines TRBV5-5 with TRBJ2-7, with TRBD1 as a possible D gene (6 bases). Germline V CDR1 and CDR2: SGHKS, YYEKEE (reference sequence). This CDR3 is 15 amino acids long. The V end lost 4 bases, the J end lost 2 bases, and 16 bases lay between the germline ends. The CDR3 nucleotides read TGTGCCAGCAGCCTCCAGGGGATGGGAGCCTACGAGCAGTACTTC. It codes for CASSLQGMGAYEQYF. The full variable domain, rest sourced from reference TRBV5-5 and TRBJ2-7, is DAGVTQSPTHLIKTRGQQVTLRCSPISGHKSVSWYQQVLGQGPQFIFQYYEKEERGRGNFPDRFSARQFPNYSSELNVNALLLGDSALYLCASSLQGMGAYEQYFGPGTRLTVT.

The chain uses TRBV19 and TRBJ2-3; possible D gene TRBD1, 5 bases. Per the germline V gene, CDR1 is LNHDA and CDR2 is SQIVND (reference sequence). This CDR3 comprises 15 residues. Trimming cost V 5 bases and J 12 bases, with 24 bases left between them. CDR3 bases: TGTGCCAGTAGTTCCTGGGAAGGCAGTTGGGGCCCCCAGTATTTT. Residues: CASSSWEGSWGPQYF. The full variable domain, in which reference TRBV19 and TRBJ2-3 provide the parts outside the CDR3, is DGGITQSPKYLFRKEGQNVTLSCEQNLNHDAMYWYRQDPGQGLRLIYYSQIVNDFQKGDIAEGYSVSREKKESFPLTVTSAQKNPTAFYLCASSSWEGSWGPQYFGPGTRLTVL.

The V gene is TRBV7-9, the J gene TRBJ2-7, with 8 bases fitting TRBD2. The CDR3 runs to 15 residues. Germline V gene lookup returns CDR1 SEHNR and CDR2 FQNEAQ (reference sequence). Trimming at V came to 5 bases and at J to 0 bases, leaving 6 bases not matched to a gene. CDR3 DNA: TGTGCCAGCAGCCCCCGCGGGACTAGCTCCTACGAGCAGTACTTC. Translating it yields CASSPRGTSSYEQYF.

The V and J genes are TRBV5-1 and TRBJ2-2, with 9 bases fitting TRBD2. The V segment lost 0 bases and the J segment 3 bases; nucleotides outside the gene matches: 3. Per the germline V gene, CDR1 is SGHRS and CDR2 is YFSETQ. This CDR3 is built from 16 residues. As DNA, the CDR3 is TGCGCCAGCAGCTTGGAGTGGACTAGCGACACCGGGGAGCTGTTTTTT. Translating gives CASSLEWTSDTGELFF.

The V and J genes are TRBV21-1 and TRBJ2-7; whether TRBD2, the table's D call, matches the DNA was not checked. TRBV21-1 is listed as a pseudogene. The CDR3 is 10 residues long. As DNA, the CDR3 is TGTGCCAGCACTGCGGACGAGCAGTACTTC. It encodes CASTADEQYF.

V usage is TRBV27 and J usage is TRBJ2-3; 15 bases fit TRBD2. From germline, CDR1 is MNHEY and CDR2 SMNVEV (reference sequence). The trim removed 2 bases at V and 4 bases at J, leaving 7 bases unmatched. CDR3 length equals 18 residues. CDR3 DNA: TGTGCCAGCAGTTTACTAGGACTAGCGGGAGGGGAATCAGATACGCAGTATTTT. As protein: CASSLLGLAGGESDTQYF.

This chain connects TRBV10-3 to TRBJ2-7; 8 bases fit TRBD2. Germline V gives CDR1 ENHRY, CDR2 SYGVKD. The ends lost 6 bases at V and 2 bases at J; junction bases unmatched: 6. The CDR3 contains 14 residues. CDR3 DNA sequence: TGTGCCATCAGGGCAGCGGGAGAAGCCTACGAGCAGTACTTC. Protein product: CAIRAAGEAYEQYF.

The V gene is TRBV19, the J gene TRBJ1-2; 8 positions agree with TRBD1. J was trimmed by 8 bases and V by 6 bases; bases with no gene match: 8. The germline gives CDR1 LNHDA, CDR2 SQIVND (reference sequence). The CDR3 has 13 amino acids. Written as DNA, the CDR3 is TGTGCCAGTAGATCGGACAGGGACAGAGGCTACACCTTC. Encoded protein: CASRSDRDRGYTF.

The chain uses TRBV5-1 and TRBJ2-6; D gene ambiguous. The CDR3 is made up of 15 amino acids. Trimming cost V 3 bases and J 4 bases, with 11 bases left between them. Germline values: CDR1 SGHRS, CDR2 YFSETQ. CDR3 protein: CASSSRFVGANVLTF. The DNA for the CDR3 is TGCGCCAGCAGCTCGAGGTTCGTAGGGGCCAACGTCCTGACTTTC.

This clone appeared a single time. CDR3 region: CASKTVYGYTF. Here the CDR3 DNA reads TGTGCCAGCAAGACAGTCTATGGCTACACCTTC. V is TRBV6-5 and J is TRBJ1-2; D is perhaps TRBD1 (5 bases). Germline V gives CDR1 MNHEY, CDR2 SVGAGI. The CDR3 loop spans 11 amino acids. The V end lost 7 bases, the J end lost 4 bases, and 7 bases lay between the germline ends.

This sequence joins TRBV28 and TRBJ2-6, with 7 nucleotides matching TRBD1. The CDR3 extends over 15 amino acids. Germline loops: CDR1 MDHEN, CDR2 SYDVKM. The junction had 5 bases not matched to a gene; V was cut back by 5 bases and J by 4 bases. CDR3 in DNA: TGTGCCAGCAGTCAGACAGGGTACGGGGCCAACGTCCTGACTTTC. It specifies CASSQTGYGANVLTF.

DNA of the CDR3: TGTGCCAGCAGTTGGGGGACAGGGGATCAGCCCCAGCATTTT. This gives the protein CASSWGTGDQPQHF. V is TRBV6-5 and J is TRBJ1-5; 10 bases map to TRBD1. The V gene's germline CDR1 is MNHEY and CDR2 SVGAGI. This CDR3 is built from 14 residues. Trimming at V came to 4 bases and at J to 5 bases, leaving 2 bases not matched to a gene.

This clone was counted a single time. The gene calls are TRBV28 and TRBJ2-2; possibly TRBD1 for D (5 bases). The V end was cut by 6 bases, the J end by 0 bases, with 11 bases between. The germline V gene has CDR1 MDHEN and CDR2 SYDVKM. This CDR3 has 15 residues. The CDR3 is CASSPLGPNTGELFF. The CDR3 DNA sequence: TGTGCCAGCAGCCCCCTGGGGCCGAACACCGGGGAGCTGTTTTTT.

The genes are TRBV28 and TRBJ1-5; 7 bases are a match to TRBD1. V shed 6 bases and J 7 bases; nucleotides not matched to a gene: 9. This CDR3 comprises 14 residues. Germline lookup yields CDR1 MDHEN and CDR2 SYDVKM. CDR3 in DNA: TGTGCCAGCAGACAAGGGGGCGAGTTACAGCCCCAGCATTTT. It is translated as CASRQGGELQPQHF.

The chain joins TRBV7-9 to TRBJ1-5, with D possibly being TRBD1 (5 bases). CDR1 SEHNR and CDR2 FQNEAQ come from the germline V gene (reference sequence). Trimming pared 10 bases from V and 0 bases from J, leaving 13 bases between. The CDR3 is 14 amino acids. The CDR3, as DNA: TGTGCCACAAAAGACAGCCATAGCAATCAGCCCCAGCATTTT. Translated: CATKDSHSNQPQHF.

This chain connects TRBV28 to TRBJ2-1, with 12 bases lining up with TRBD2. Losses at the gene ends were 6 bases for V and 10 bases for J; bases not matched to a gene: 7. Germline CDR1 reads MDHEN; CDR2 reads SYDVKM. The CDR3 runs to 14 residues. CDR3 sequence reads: CASSSASGRGEQFF. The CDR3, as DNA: TGTGCCAGCAGCTCAGCTAGCGGGAGGGGCGAGCAGTTCTTC.

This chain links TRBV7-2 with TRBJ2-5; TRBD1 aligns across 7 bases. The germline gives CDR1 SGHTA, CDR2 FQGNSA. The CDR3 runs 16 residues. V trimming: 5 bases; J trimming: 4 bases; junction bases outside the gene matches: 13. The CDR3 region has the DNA TGTGCCAGCAGCGACCGACAGGGAAATGATTTAGAGACCCAGTACTTC. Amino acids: CASSDRQGNDLETQYF. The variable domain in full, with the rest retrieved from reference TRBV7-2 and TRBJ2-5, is GAGVSQSPSNKVTEKGKDVELRCDPISGHTALYWYRQSLGQGLEFLIYFQGNSAPDKSGLPSDRFSAERTGGSVSTLTIQRTQQEDSAVYLCASSDRQGNDLETQYFGPGTRLLVL.

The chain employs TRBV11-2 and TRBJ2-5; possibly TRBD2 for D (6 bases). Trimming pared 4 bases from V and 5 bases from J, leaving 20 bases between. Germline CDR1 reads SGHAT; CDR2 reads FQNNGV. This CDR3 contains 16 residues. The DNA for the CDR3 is TGTGCCAGCAGCTCCCCGGCGGGACTGGGATGGGAGACCCAGTACTTC. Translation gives CASSSPAGLGWETQYF.

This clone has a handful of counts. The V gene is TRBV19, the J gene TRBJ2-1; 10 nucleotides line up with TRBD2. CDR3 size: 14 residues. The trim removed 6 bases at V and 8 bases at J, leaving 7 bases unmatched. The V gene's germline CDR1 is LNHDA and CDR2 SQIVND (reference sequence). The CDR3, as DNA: TGTGCCAGTAGGAAGCGGGAGGGCCTGGATGAGCAGTTCTTC. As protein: CASRKREGLDEQFF.

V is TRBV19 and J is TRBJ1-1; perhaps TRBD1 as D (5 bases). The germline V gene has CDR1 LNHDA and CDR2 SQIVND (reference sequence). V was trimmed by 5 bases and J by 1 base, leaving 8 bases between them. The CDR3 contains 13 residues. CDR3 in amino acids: CASSRDRNTEAFF. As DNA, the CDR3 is TGTGCCAGTAGTCGCGACAGGAACACTGAAGCTTTCTTT.

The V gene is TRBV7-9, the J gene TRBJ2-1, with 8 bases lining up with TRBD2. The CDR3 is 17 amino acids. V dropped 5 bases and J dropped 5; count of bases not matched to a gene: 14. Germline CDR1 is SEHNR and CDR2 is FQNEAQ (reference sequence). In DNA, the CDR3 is TGTGCCAGCAGCCTCCCCTTCTCGGGAGGGCCGGACAATGAGCAGTTCTTC. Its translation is CASSLPFSGGPDNEQFF.

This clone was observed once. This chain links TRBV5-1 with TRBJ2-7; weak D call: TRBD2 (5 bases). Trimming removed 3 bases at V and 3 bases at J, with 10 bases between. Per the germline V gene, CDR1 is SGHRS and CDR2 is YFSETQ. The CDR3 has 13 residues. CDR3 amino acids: CASSYNEGYEQYF. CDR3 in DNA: TGCGCCAGCAGCTATAACGAGGGCTACGAGCAGTACTTC.